This T cell receptor (beta chain) was obtained from a study of T cells in Graves' hyperthyroidism and ophthalmopathy. Broader study findings: Ophthalmopathy and stable hyperthyroidism were separated by a 13 V-J model.

In this sample, this clonotype turned up many times. The target antigen is unknown. RNA transcripts provided the source from which TCR beta CDR3 regions were amplified. The TCR CDR3 first-round RT-PCR relied on the HTBI primer set. Using its own MiXCR run on the multiplex PCR reads, TCRdb lists one record per CDR3 protein. Found here are 500,000 to 600,000 distinct CDR3 sequences, around 45% of them singletons; the top ten hold 15% to 20%. Trimming shortened V by 5 bases and J by 0 bases, and 16 bases separated the two germline ends. This CDR3 comprises 16 residues. Germline-derived CDR1 and CDR2 are SGHVS and FNYEAQ.

The sample taken for sequencing was peripheral blood or thyroid tissue (not recorded which). This sequence originates from an adult woman with Graves' disease, either hyperthyroidism or ophthalmopathy (not recorded which). This sequence joins TRBV7-6 and TRBJ1-1; D remains ambiguous. CDR3: CASSQTLQTLNTEAFF. The CDR3 DNA reads TGTGCCAGCAGCCAAACGCTTCAGACACTGAACACTGAAGCTTTCTTT.